This is a list of T cell receptor beta chains from one sample in a study of STAT5B mutations in CD4+ large granular lymphocyte leukemia. Sequencing was performed with immunoSEQ multiplex PCR; in TCRdb, only in-frame clones are kept and a portion is missing. The sample comprises 25,000 to 35,000 clones, less than 75% of which are singletons, and less than 0.5% rests with the top ten. Specimen: CD4+ T cells from blood buffy coats. The receptors originated from a human donor in good health. Both conserved end residues are part of each CDR3. A D gene is named only where the DNA matches it firmly. Part of the rows lack a size; the others show once, few, many or a class for expanded clones.

v_gene	d_gene	j_gene	len	abundance	CDR3nt	CDR3aa
TRBV29-1	-	TRBJ1-2	13	-	TGCAGCGTTGAGGAAACACCGAACTATGGCTACACCTTC	CSVEETPNYGYTF
TRBV27	-	TRBJ1-2	14	medium-sized	TGTGCCAGCAGCCCCGGGAGACCAAACTATGGCTACACCTTC	CASSPGRPNYGYTF
TRBV19	-	TRBJ1-5	16	-	TGTGCCAGTAGTGGAGGGGCAGGGGATAGCAATCAGCCCCAGCATTTT	CASSGGAGDSNQPQHF
TRBV6-1	-	TRBJ1-2	14	-	TGTGCCAGCAGTGAAAGAAAAGGGAACTATGGCTACACCTTC	CASSERKGNYGYTF
TRBV29-1	-	TRBJ2-1	14	-	TGCAGCGGATCACAGGGTTCTCGTTACAATGAGCAGTTCTTC	CSGSQGSRYNEQFF
TRBV27	-	TRBJ1-5	13	few	TGTGCCAGCAGTACAGGGTTCAATCAGCCCCAGCATTTT	CASSTGFNQPQHF
TRBV2	-	TRBJ2-2	13	-	-	CASLQRRAGELFF
TRBV5-1	-	TRBJ2-1	13	-	TGCGCCAGCAGCCCGGACCCCTACAATGAGCAGTTCTTC	CASSPDPYNEQFF
TRBV19	TRBD1	TRBJ1-2	16	-	TGTGCCAGTAGAAACCGAGGACAGGGGGCAAACTATGGCTACACCTTC	CASRNRGQGANYGYTF
TRBV10-3	-	TRBJ1-1	15	-	TGTGCCATCAGTGAGTCGAGACGGGGGCACACTGAAGCTTTCTTT	CAISESRRGHTEAFF
TRBV2	-	TRBJ1-5	16	few	TGTGCCAGCAGGGAAAGCGACAGGAATAGCAATCAGCCCCAGCATTTT	CASRESDRNSNQPQHF
TRBV19	-	TRBJ1-5	14	-	TGTGCCAGTACCGTTTCCCAGGGCAATCAGCCCCAGCATTTT	CASTVSQGNQPQHF
TRBV5-5	TRBD2	TRBJ2-1	19	-	TGTGCCAGCAGACTCGGGCTAGCGGGGGGGCGGAGCTCCTACAATGAGCAGTTCTTC	CASRLGLAGGRSSYNEQFF
TRBV4-1	-	TRBJ1-1	17	-	TGCGCCAGCAGCCAAGATCGCCGGGTGTCGCGGAACACTGAAGCTTTCTTT	CASSQDRRVSRNTEAFF
TRBV18	TRBD1	TRBJ1-1	16	-	TGTGCCAGCTCACCGATACCGGGACAGGGATACACTGAAGCTTTCTTT	CASSPIPGQGYTEAFF
TRBV7-3	TRBD1	TRBJ2-7	15	-	TGTGCCAGCAGCCCGTCCAGGGGGAGCTCCTACGAGCAGTACTTC	CASSPSRGSSYEQYF
TRBV6-1	-	TRBJ1-1	13	-	TGTGCCAGCAGTCTGACAGAGAACACTGAAGCTTTCTTT	CASSLTENTEAFF
TRBV10-3	-	TRBJ2-7	16	-	TGTGCCATCAGTGACTCGGGGGTAGCGGACTCCTACGAGCAGTACTTC	CAISDSGVADSYEQYF
TRBV6-4	-	TRBJ2-3	15	once	TGTGCCAGCAGTGACCTTAGGCAGCTCACAGATACGCAGTATTTT	CASSDLRQLTDTQYF
TRBV27	-	TRBJ1-1	13	-	TGTGCCAGCAGTCTTCCCCCAGGGACTGAAGCTTTCTTT	CASSLPPGTEAFF
TRBV9	-	TRBJ2-3	15	-	TGTGCCAGCAGCGCCCGAGGAGGGAGCACAGATACGCAGTATTTT	CASSARGGSTDTQYF
TRBV10-3	-	TRBJ1-2	13	-	TGTGCCATCTCCGGGTCACCCGTCTATGGCTACACCTTC	CAISGSPVYGYTF
TRBV30	TRBD1	TRBJ1-4	13	once	TGTGCCTGGCAAGACAGGGCGGGGGAAAAACTGTTTTTT	CAWQDRAGEKLFF
TRBV6-5	-	TRBJ2-5	14	-	TGTGCCAGCAGTTACTCGACGGCGGAAGAGACCCAGTACTTC	CASSYSTAEETQYF
TRBV10-3	-	TRBJ2-1	13	-	TGTGCCATCAGTGAGCGGGCCAACAATGAGCAGTTCTTC	CAISERANNEQFF
TRBV5-4	TRBD2	TRBJ2-3	16	-	TGTGCCAGCAGCTTGTTGGGGACTAGCGGGACAGATACGCAGTATTTT	CASSLLGTSGTDTQYF
TRBV5-4	TRBD1	TRBJ2-2	16	-	TGTGCCAGCAGCCCACCGGGGACAGCGAACACCGGGGAGCTGTTTTTT	CASSPPGTANTGELFF
TRBV7-9	TRBD2	TRBJ2-1	15	-	TGTGCCAGCATCCTTAGCGGGGGCCCCTACAATGAGCAGTTCTTC	CASILSGGPYNEQFF